This T cell receptor beta chain appears in the sequencing data of a study of T cell responses to AZD1222 COVID-19 vaccine. The repertoire was sequenced with immunoSEQ multiplex PCR; TCRdb's copy has only in-frame clones and lacks some. This sample has 120,000 to 150,000 clones, with about 82% found just once. Sequenced here: peripheral blood, sampled 28 days after the second AZD1222 dose. The TCR comes from an adult who received the AZD1222 COVID-19 vaccine.

This CDR3 reads CASSPSYQETQYF. The DNA for the CDR3 is TGTGCCAGCAGTCCCAGTTACCAAGAGACCCAGTACTTC. The rearrangement joins TRBV6-6 to TRBJ2-5; D not certain. CDR1 and CDR2 from the germline V gene are MNHNY and SVGAGI (reference sequence). The CDR3 runs 13 residues. V lost 5 bases to trimming and J lost 0 bases, with 7 bases between them.